This is a list of T cell receptor beta chains from one sample in a study of molecular identifiers for immune sequencing clone quantification. In TCRdb, the PCR reads were re-called with MiXCR into one record per CDR3 protein. The sample yields some 590,000 distinct CDR3 sequences, roughly 23% seen once. Sequencing input: naive CD8+ T cells from blood, with Jurkat cell RNA spiked in. The receptors shown here come from a human donor in good health. Some libraries in this study had Jurkat cell RNA spiked in. Each CDR3 is given with its conserved first and last residue. D genes are given only for firm matches.

v_gene: TRBV7-9; d_gene: -; CDR3aa: CASSLAAGRPYEQYF
v_gene: TRBV20-1; d_gene: -; CDR3aa: CSARDAQTYGYTF
v_gene: TRBV6-5; d_gene: -; CDR3aa: CASSYAAISNSPLHF
v_gene: TRBV4-3; d_gene: TRBD2; CDR3aa: CASSQVRGRDEPYF
v_gene: TRBV2; d_gene: -; CDR3aa: CASRPRTGRNNEQFF
v_gene: TRBV6-2/TRBV6-3; d_gene: -; CDR3aa: CASSYRDSLTDTQYF
v_gene: TRBV2; d_gene: TRBD2; CDR3aa: CASSGTLASWTDTQYF
v_gene: TRBV5-6; d_gene: -; CDR3aa: CASSPGAEIYEQYF
v_gene: TRBV12-3/TRBV12-4; d_gene: -; CDR3aa: CASSLGFVGSTDTQYF
v_gene: TRBV12-3/TRBV12-4; d_gene: -; CDR3aa: CASTWMHVGPNTRELFF
v_gene: TRBV14; d_gene: -; CDR3aa: CASNQGPGGEETQYF
v_gene: TRBV13; d_gene: -; CDR3aa: CASSSLGQISYQETQYF
v_gene: TRBV2; d_gene: -; CDR3aa: CASSEFLGPTNIQYF
v_gene: TRBV7-2; d_gene: -; CDR3aa: CASSRWGGGMNTEAFF
v_gene: TRBV12-3/TRBV12-4; d_gene: TRBD2; CDR3aa: CASSSPGGWTDTQYF
v_gene: TRBV6-6; d_gene: -; CDR3aa: CANSTQGPSLMNTEAFF
v_gene: TRBV4-1; d_gene: -; CDR3aa: CASSQERTETYEQYF
v_gene: TRBV4-3; d_gene: TRBD1; CDR3aa: CASSQDIGTATYNEQFF
v_gene: TRBV30; d_gene: -; CDR3aa: CAWSPEAFF
v_gene: TRBV5-5; d_gene: -; CDR3aa: CASSPGAPGTEAFF
v_gene: TRBV11-2; d_gene: -; CDR3aa: CASSLLSMNTEAFF
v_gene: TRBV6-2/TRBV6-3; d_gene: TRBD1; CDR3aa: CASSYSPTGANTGELFF
v_gene: TRBV27; d_gene: -; CDR3aa: CASSQYGANVLTF
v_gene: TRBV3-1; d_gene: -; CDR3aa: CASSQVSAGLPTDTQYF
v_gene: TRBV27; d_gene: -; CDR3aa: CASSLLYVRGADTEAFF
v_gene: TRBV7-9; d_gene: TRBD1; CDR3aa: CASSSPGQGRETQYF
v_gene: TRBV24-1; d_gene: TRBD1; CDR3aa: CATSDHDRGRTGELFF
v_gene: TRBV6-1; d_gene: -; CDR3aa: CPSRTTTGANVLTF
v_gene: TRBV11-2; d_gene: -; CDR3aa: CASSSQGEAKLFF